These 9 T cell receptor beta chains share one sample of origin, sequenced in a study of T cell responses to AZD1222 COVID-19 vaccine (dated by TCRdb to 2020 to 2023). The library was made by the immunoSEQ multiplex PCR assay. The source is immuneACCESS, and TCRdb retained only in-frame sequences with V and J called. Part of the clones is not carried over; for the studies checked, unresolved V genes explain less than half of this, and the remainder is unexplained. In all, the sample holds 52,000 or so clones, and more than 80% of those were seen once. Roughly 19% of the sample is held by the ten biggest clonotypes. The time point label, as the study defines it: baseline before first vaccination. The sample's treatment or condition label is to be understood as: meningococcal conjugate vaccine given as trial control. The specimen comprised peripheral blood, sampled on day 0 of MenACWY control vaccination. The origin of the receptors is an adult in good health.

The V call is TRBV27, the J call TRBJ1-5; the D is unclear. V was shortened by 3 bases and J by 0 bases, with 15 bases between the two germline ends. This CDR3 is built from 17 residues. From germline, CDR1 is MNHEY and CDR2 SMNVEV (reference sequence). The CDR3 DNA reads as TGTGCCAGCAGTTTCTTGACGTCCCTGTATAGCAATCAGCCCCAGCATTTT. Protein sequence: CASSFLTSLYSNQPQHF.

This rearrangement joins TRBV7-2 to TRBJ2-6, with 9 bases aligning to TRBD1. V lost 2 bases to trimming and J lost 3 bases; unmatched junction nucleotides: 8. CDR3 size: 18 residues. Germline assignment: CDR1 SGHTA and CDR2 FQGNSA. The CDR3 loop reads CASSLPPYRGRGANVLTF. The CDR3, as DNA: TGTGCCAGCAGCTTACCCCCTTACAGGGGGCGTGGGGCCAACGTCCTGACTTTC.

This chain links TRBV4-2 with TRBJ2-5; tentative D call: TRBD2 (6 bases). With 4 bases removed from V and 5 bases from J, the gap between germline ends came to 8 bases. There are 12 residues in the CDR3. CDR1 is LGHNA, CDR2 YNFKEQ, per germline. The CDR3 spells CASSRAGETQYF. The CDR3 DNA is TGTGCCAGCAGCCGGGCGGGGGAGACCCAGTACTTC.

The chain couples TRBV28 to TRBJ2-7, with D possibly TRBD2 on 5 matching bases. Trimming removed 2 bases from V and 10 bases from J, with 21 bases in between. Germline loops: CDR1 MDHEN, CDR2 SYDVKM. This CDR3 region has 15 residues. The CDR3, as DNA: TGTGCCAGCAGTTTAGGTCGTCTAGCAAGAAACAAACAGTACTTC. It encodes CASSLGRLARNKQYF.

The chain recombines TRBV4-3 with TRBJ1-1, with 9 bases identical to TRBD1. CDR3 length: 12 amino acids. V was clipped by 2 bases and J by 11 bases; unmatched bases: 3. Germline CDR1 LGHNA, CDR2 YSLEER. In DNA, the CDR3 is TGCGCCAGCAGCCAAAGAGGACAGGGGGCTTTCTTT. Amino acid sequence: CASSQRGQGAFF.

The chain combines TRBV6-6 with TRBJ1-3; the match to TRBD1 covers 7 bases. Germline values: CDR1 MNHNY, CDR2 SVGAGI (reference sequence). V lost 10 bases to trimming and J lost 2 bases; unmatched junction nucleotides: 5. The CDR3 contains 13 residues. The CDR3 coding sequence is TGTGCCACCAACAGGGGACCTGGAAACACCATATATTTT. Translation gives CATNRGPGNTIYF.

The chain carries TRBV7-3 and TRBJ2-7, with a tentative D call TRBD1 (5 bases). V gave up 5 bases and J gave up 4 bases, with 12 bases separating them. The CDR3 is made up of 13 amino acids. Per the germline V gene, CDR1 is SGHTA and CDR2 is FQGTGA. The CDR3 sequence: CASSPQSGYEQYF. In DNA, the CDR3 is TGTGCCAGCAGCCCACAGTCAGGGTACGAGCAGTACTTC.

The chain recombines TRBV7-9 with TRBJ2-5; D gene unclear. In germline, CDR1 is SEHNR, CDR2 FQNEAQ (reference sequence). This CDR3 is 15 amino acids long. Trimming left V 5 bases short and J 3 bases short, with 16 bases between. CDR3 in DNA: TGTGCCAGCAGCCTGATCCTATCATTCGAAGAGACCCAGTACTTC. As protein: CASSLILSFEETQYF.

This clone was observed a few times. The chain is built from TRBV5-4 and TRBJ1-2; tentative D call: TRBD1 (6 bases). The CDR3 covers 13 residues. V shed 7 bases and J shed 2 bases, with 12 bases lying between them. CDR1 is SGHNT and CDR2 is YYREEE in the germline V gene (reference sequence). CDR3: CASSQGRNYGYTF. In DNA, the CDR3 is TGTGCCAGCTCGCAGGGGCGAAACTATGGCTACACCTTC.